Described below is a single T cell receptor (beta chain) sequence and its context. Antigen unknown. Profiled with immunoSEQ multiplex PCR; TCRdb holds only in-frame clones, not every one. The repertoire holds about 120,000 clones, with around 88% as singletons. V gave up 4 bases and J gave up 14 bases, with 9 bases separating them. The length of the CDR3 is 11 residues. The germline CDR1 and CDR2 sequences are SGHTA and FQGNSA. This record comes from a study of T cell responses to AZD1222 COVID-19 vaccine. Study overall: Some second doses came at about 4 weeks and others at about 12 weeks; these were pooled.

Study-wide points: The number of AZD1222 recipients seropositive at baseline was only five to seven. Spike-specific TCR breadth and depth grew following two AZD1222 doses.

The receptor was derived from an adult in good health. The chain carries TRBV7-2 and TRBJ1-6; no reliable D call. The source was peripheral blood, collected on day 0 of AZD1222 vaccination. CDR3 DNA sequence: TGTGCCAGCAGCTCCTCTGGGGCCCTCCACTTT. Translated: CASSSSGALHF.